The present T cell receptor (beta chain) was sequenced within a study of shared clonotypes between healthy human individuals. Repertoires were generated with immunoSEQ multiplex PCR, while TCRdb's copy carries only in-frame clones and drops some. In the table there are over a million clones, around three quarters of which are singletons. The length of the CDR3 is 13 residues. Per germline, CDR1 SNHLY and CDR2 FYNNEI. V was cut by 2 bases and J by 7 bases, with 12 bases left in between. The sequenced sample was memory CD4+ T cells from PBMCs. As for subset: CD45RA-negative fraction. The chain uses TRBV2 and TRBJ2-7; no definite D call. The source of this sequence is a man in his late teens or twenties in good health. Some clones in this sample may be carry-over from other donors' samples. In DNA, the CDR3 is TGTGCCAGCAGTGAACTCAGGTCTGGGGAGCAGTACTTC. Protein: CASSELRSGEQYF.